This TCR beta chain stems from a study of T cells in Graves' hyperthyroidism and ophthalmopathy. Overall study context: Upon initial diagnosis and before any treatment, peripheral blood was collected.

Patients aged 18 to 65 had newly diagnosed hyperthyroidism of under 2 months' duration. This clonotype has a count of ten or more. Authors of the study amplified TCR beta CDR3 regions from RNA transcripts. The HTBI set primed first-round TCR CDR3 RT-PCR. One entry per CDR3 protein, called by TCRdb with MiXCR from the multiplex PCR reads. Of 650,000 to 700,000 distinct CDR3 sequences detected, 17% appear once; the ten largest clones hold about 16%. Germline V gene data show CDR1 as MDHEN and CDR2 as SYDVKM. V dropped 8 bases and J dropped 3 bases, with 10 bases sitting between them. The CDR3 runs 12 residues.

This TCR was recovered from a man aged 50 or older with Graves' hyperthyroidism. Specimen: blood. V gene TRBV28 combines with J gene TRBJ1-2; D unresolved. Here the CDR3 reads CASVGTDYGYTF. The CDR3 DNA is TGTGCCAGCGTCGGAACCGACTATGGCTACACCTTC.